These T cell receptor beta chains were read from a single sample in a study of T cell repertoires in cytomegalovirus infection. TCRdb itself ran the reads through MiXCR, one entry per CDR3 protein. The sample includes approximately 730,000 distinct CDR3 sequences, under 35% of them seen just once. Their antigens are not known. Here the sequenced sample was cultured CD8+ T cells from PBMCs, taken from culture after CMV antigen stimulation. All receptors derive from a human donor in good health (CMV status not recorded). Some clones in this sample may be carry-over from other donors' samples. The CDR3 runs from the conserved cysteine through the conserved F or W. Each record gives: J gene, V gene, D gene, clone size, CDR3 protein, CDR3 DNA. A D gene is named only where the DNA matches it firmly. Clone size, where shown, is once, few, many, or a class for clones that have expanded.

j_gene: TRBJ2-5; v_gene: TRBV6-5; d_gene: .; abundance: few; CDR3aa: CASSYSKTGRARGRPQETQYF; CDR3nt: TGTGCCAGCAGTTACTCGAAGACGGGAAGGGCAAGGGGCCGACCCCAAGAGACCCAGTACTTC
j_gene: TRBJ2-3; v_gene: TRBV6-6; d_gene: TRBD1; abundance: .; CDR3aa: CASSYSTGTLGDTQYF; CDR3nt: TGTGCCAGCAGTTACTCGACAGGGACCCTCGGGGATACGCAGTATTTT
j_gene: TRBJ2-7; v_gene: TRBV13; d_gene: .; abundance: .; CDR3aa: CASSPGRLDLYEQYF; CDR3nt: TGTGCCAGCAGCCCCGGACGGCTGGACCTTTACGAGCAGTACTTC
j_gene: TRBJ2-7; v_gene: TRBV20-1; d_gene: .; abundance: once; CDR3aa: CSARDRLGLNYEQYF; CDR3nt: TGCAGTGCTAGAGATCGCCTGGGGCTGAACTACGAGCAGTACTTC
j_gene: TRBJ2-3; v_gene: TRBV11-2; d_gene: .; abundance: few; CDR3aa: CASSPGTSSTDTQYF; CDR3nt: TGTGCCAGCAGCCCCGGGACTTCTAGCACAGATACGCAGTATTTT
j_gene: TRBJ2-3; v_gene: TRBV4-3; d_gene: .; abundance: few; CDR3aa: CASSQDLSNRADTQYF; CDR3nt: TGCGCCAGCAGCCAAGATCTGAGCAACAGGGCAGATACGCAGTATTTT
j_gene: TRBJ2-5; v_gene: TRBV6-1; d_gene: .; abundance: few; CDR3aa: CASSEGVGWQETQYF; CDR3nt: TGTGCCAGCAGTGAGGGGGTAGGGTGGCAAGAGACCCAGTACTTC
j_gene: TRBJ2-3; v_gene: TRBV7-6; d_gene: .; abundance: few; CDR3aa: CASSPGTSSMDTQYF; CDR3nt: TGTGCCAGCAGCCCCGGGACATCTAGCATGGATACGCAGTATTTT
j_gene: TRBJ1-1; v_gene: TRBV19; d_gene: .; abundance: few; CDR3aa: CASSIAGSLMNTEAFF; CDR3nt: TGTGCCAGTAGTATAGCGGGCAGTTTAATGAACACTGAAGCTTTCTTT
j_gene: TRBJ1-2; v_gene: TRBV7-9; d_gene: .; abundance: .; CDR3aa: CASSLSPSYGYTF; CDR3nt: TGTGCCAGCAGCTTATCCCCCTCCTATGGCTACACCTTC
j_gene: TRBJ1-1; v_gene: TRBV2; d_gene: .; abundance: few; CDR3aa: CASSEAARGTEAFF; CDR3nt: TGTGCCAGCAGTGAAGCGGCCAGGGGAACTGAAGCTTTCTTT
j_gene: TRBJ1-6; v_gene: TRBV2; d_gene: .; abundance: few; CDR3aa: CASMGHSPLHF; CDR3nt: TGTGCCAGCATGGGGCATTCACCCCTCCACTTT
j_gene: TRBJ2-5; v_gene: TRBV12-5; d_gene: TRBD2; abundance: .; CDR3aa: CASGAGTSAVQETQYF; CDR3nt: TGTGCTAGTGGTGCCGGGACTAGCGCCGTCCAAGAGACCCAGTACTTC
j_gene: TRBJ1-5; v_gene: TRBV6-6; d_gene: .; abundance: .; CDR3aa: CASSYTGRGNNQPQHF; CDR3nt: TGTGCCAGCAGTTACACGGGAAGGGGAAACAATCAGCCCCAGCATTTT
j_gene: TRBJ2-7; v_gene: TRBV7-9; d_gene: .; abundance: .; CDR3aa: CASSHRERHEQYF; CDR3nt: TGTGCCAGCAGTCACAGGGAAAGGCACGAGCAGTACTTC
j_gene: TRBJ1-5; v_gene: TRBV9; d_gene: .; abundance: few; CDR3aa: CASSADWGDQPQHF; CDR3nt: TGTGCCAGCAGTGCCGATTGGGGGGATCAGCCCCAGCATTTT
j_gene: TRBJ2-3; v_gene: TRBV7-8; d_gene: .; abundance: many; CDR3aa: CASSFPGLSTDTQYF; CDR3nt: TGTGCCAGCAGCTTTCCGGGCCTAAGCACAGATACGCAGTATTTT
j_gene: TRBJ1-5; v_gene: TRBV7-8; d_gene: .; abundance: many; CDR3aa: CASSTEGGTNQPQHF; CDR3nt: TGTGCCAGCAGCACGGAGGGGGGTACGAATCAGCCCCAGCATTTT
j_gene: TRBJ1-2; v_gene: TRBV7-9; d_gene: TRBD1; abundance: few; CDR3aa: CASSLPLPGQVNYGYTF; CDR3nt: TGTGCCAGCAGCTTACCCCTACCGGGACAGGTTAACTATGGCTACACCTTC
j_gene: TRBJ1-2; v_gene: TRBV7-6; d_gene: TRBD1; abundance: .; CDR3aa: CASSSGGQGNGYTF; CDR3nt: TGTGCCAGCAGCTCCGGGGGACAGGGGAACGGCTACACCTTC
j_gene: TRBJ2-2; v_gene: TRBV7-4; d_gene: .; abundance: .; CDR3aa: CASTLELFF; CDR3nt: TGTGCCAGCACTCTCGAGCTGTTTTTT
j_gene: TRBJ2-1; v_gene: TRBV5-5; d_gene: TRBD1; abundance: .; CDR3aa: CASSADRGSNNEQFF; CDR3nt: TGTGCCAGCAGCGCGGACAGGGGGTCCAACAATGAGCAGTTCTTC
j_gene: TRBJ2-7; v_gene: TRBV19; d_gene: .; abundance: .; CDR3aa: CASSIGGRKRDEQYF; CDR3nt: TGTGCCAGTAGTATAGGCGGCAGAAAAAGGGACGAGCAGTACTTC